Below are 29 T cell receptor beta chains sequenced from a single sample in a study of blood T cell repertoires in COVID-19. Produced via immunoSEQ multiplex PCR; TCRdb's table is partial and in-frame only. The sample contains about 270,000 clones, approximately 90% of which appear only once. The specimen was PBMCs or T cells enriched from blood (not recorded which). These receptors originate from a woman between 55 and 75 years old in a cohort exposed to, infected with or recovered from COVID-19 (not recorded which).

This chain connects TRBV7-2 to TRBJ1-5, with D perhaps matching TRBD1 (6 bases). V shed 4 bases and J shed 6 bases, with 19 bases lying between them. The CDR3 sequence is 16 residues long. Germline loops: CDR1 SGHTA, CDR2 FQGNSA. CDR3: CASSYWGRGQGQPQHF. DNA of the CDR3: TGTGCCAGCAGCTATTGGGGCAGGGGCCAGGGTCAGCCCCAGCATTTT.

V is TRBV28 and J is TRBJ2-7; D gene ambiguous. Trimming took off 7 bases at V and 2 bases at J, with 15 bases between the two ends. The CDR3 runs 14 residues. Germline CDR1 is MDHEN and CDR2 is SYDVKM. The CDR3 coding sequence is TGTGCCAGCACTCCGGCAGCGCTCACCTACGAGCAGTACTTC. Encoded protein: CASTPAALTYEQYF.

This chain connects TRBV3-1 (or the pseudogene TRBV3-2) to TRBJ1-4; no clear D. The V and J ends lost 4 bases and 1 base respectively, with 10 bases between them. Germline V CDR1 and CDR2: LGHDT, YNNKEL (reference sequence). The CDR3 sequence is 15 residues long. The CDR3 bases are TGTGCCAGCAGCCTTACCAGGATAACTAATGAAAAACTGTTTTTT. Translating it yields CASSLTRITNEKLFF.

The chain is built from TRBV7-9 and TRBJ2-3; D is unclear. The CDR3 sequence is 13 residues long. V lost 5 bases to trimming and J lost 3 bases, with 9 bases between them. From germline, CDR1 is SEHNR and CDR2 FQNEAQ (reference sequence). In DNA form, the CDR3 reads TGTGCCAGCAGCCCACGGGTAACAGATACGCAGTATTTT. It translates to CASSPRVTDTQYF.

The chain is built from TRBV30 and TRBJ1-6; 8 bases line up with TRBD1. This CDR3 is 15 amino acids long. The germline V gene encodes CDR1 GTSNPN and CDR2 SVGIG (reference sequence). V shed 2 bases, J shed 5 bases, and the junction held 5 bases outside the gene matches. CDR3 region: CAWSPGQGHNSPLHF. CDR3 in DNA: TGTGCCTGGAGTCCAGGACAGGGTCATAATTCACCCCTCCACTTT.

This rearrangement joins TRBV7-3 to TRBJ2-7; 14 bases map to TRBD2. This CDR3 comprises 16 residues. V shed 3 bases, J shed 5 bases, and the junction held 6 bases outside the gene matches. Germline V gene sequence: CDR1 SGHTA, CDR2 FQGTGA. CDR3 sequence reads: CASSFGTSGRKDEQYF. The CDR3 DNA reads as TGTGCCAGCAGCTTCGGGACTAGCGGGAGAAAGGACGAGCAGTACTTC.

The rearrangement uses TRBV5-1 and TRBJ2-3, with 14 bases aligning to TRBD2. CDR1 and CDR2 from the germline V gene are SGHRS and YFSETQ. CDR3 length: 18 residues. The V gene end was trimmed by 4 bases and the J gene end by 1 base; junction bases not matched to a gene: 8. CDR3 in amino acids: CASSAGLAGVGGTDTQYF. The CDR3, as DNA: TGCGCCAGCAGCGCGGGACTAGCGGGAGTCGGAGGCACAGATACGCAGTATTTT.

This chain uses TRBV19 with TRBJ1-4; TRBD1 matches 11 bases. The V gene's germline CDR1 is LNHDA and CDR2 SQIVND (reference sequence). V lost 9 bases to trimming and J lost 2 bases; unmatched junction nucleotides: 8. The CDR3 length is 16 residues. The CDR3 reads CASRGQGALTNEKLFF. The CDR3 region has the DNA TGTGCCAGCAGAGGACAGGGGGCCCTTACTAATGAAAAACTGTTTTTT.

V and J are TRBV11-2 and TRBJ2-1, with 8 bases that match TRBD2. The CDR3 extends over 16 amino acids. V shed 4 bases, J shed 5 bases, and the junction held 10 bases outside the gene matches. Germline V gene data show CDR1 as SGHAT and CDR2 as FQNNGV. CDR3 sequence (DNA): TGTGCCAGCAGCTCGGCCGGGACTAGTTCCAACAATGAGCAGTTCTTC. This codes for CASSSAGTSSNNEQFF.

The J gene is TRBJ1-5, the V gene TRBV28, with D maybe TRBD1 (5 bases). The CDR3 length is 12 residues. The germline gives CDR1 MDHEN, CDR2 SYDVKM. Trimming removed 6 bases from V and 3 bases from J, with 6 bases in between. CDR3 residues: CASRGLNQPQHF. Written as DNA, the CDR3 is TGTGCCAGCAGGGGGCTCAATCAGCCCCAGCATTTT.

This chain links TRBV19 with TRBJ1-1, with TRBD1 matching over 9 bases. V trimming: 3 bases; J trimming: 0 bases; junction bases outside the gene matches: 5. This CDR3 is built from 16 residues. Germline V gives CDR1 LNHDA, CDR2 SQIVND (reference sequence). CDR3 bases: TGTGCCAGTAGTATCGACCGGGACAGGGTGAACACTGAAGCTTTCTTT. This gives the protein CASSIDRDRVNTEAFF.

The V call is TRBV10-3, the J call TRBJ2-3; TRBD2 aligns across 10 bases. CDR1 and CDR2 from the germline V gene are ENHRY and SYGVKD. Trimming removed 11 bases from V and 2 bases from J; junction bases left unmatched: 7. CDR3 size: 14 residues. The CDR3 is CAVSLAGSTDTQYF. CDR3 bases: TGTGCCGTCTCACTAGCGGGATCCACAGATACGCAGTATTTT.

This clone was detected only a few times. This chain links TRBV5-1 with TRBJ2-1; 9 positions match TRBD2. The trim removed 4 bases at V and 4 bases at J, leaving 9 bases unmatched. The CDR3 is 16 residues long. Germline assignment: CDR1 SGHRS and CDR2 YFSETQ. For the CDR3, the DNA is TGCGCCAGCAGCCTCCCTACTAGCGGGTTATACAATGAGCAGTTCTTC. It yields the protein CASSLPTSGLYNEQFF.

The chain has TRBV3-1 (or the pseudogene TRBV3-2) and TRBJ2-5; 7 bases are shared with TRBD2. V shed 1 base, J shed 2 bases, and the junction held 1 base outside the gene matches. The CDR3 is made up of 14 amino acids. Germline-derived CDR1 and CDR2 are LGHDT and YNNKEL (reference sequence). Here the CDR3 DNA reads TGTGCCAGCAGCCAAGGGGGGGGACAAGAGACCCAGTACTTC. This translates into CASSQGGGQETQYF.

The rearrangement links TRBV27 to TRBJ2-2; TRBD2 matches at 7 bases. Per germline, CDR1 MNHEY and CDR2 SMNVEV (reference sequence). The V and J ends lost 2 bases and 2 bases, in that order; junction bases with no gene match: 5. The CDR3 covers 16 residues. For the CDR3, the DNA is TGTGCCAGCAGTTTAATAACAGCGGGAAACACCGGGGAGCTGTTTTTT. Amino acids: CASSLITAGNTGELFF.

J is TRBJ2-7 and V is TRBV28; 9 bases line up with TRBD1. Germline CDR1 reads MDHEN; CDR2 reads SYDVKM. The V gene end was trimmed by 0 bases and the J gene end by 5 bases; junction bases not matched to a gene: 8. The CDR3 totals 16 residues. This CDR3 reads CASSLWGTGQGNEQYF. The DNA of the CDR3 is TGTGCCAGCAGTTTATGGGGGACAGGGCAGGGGAACGAGCAGTACTTC.

J is TRBJ2-5 and V is TRBV18; 7 nucleotides line up with TRBD1. Germline loops: CDR1 KGHSH, CDR2 LQKENI. There are 15 residues in the CDR3. The trim removed 3 bases at V and 2 bases at J, leaving 6 bases unmatched. Here the CDR3 DNA reads TGTGCCAGCTCACCGCTTGGGACAGCACAAGAGACCCAGTACTTC. Translated: CASSPLGTAQETQYF.

The chain combines TRBV5-1 with TRBJ2-7; D unclear. V was pared by 0 bases and J by 3 bases, with 13 bases between. CDR3 size: 15 residues. CDR1 is SGHRS and CDR2 is YFSETQ in the germline V gene. This CDR3 reads CASSLASTTVYEQYF. The CDR3 DNA reads TGCGCCAGCAGCTTGGCTTCTACTACTGTCTACGAGCAGTACTTC.

The V call is TRBV19, the J call TRBJ1-1; TRBD1 agrees at 7 bases. The CDR3 totals 15 residues. V lost 6 bases to trimming and J lost 4 bases; unmatched junction nucleotides: 11. Per the germline V gene, CDR1 is LNHDA and CDR2 is SQIVND (reference sequence). The CDR3 here is CASREPQTGITEAFF. CDR3 DNA sequence: TGTGCCAGTAGAGAACCTCAGACAGGGATCACTGAAGCTTTCTTT.

The chain has TRBV27 and TRBJ2-7, with 8 bases matching TRBD1. The V gene end was trimmed by 6 bases and the J gene end by 4 bases; junction bases not matched to a gene: 5. Germline loops: CDR1 MNHEY, CDR2 SMNVEV (reference sequence). This CDR3 contains 13 residues. CDR3 in amino acids: CASSNRQGYEQYF. CDR3 DNA sequence: TGTGCCAGCAGCAACAGACAGGGGTACGAGCAGTACTTC.

This clone is medium-sized within its sample. The rearrangement joins TRBV6-4 to TRBJ2-2; D is uncertain. The CDR3 totals 13 residues. V dropped 4 bases and J dropped 0 bases, with 3 bases sitting between them. Germline V CDR1 and CDR2: MRHNA, SNTAGT. The CDR3 bases are TGTGCCAGCAGTGCCGCGAACACCGGGGAGCTGTTTTTT. This gives the protein CASSAANTGELFF.

This sequence joins TRBV6-5 and TRBJ2-7; 7 nucleotides agree with TRBD1. Trimming removed 6 bases from V and 4 bases from J; junction bases left unmatched: 3. Per germline, CDR1 MNHEY and CDR2 SVGAGI. This CDR3 contains 12 residues. Here the CDR3 DNA reads TGTGCCAGCAGAGGGGGCAGGTACGAGCAGTACTTC. Translating it yields CASRGGRYEQYF.

Concerning this clone: At the DNA level, this CDR3 is encoded by other sequences in the same sample as well. This sequence joins TRBV9 and TRBJ2-7; D remains ambiguous. Trimming left V 3 bases short and J 4 bases short, with 2 bases between. Germline V gene lookup returns CDR1 SGDLS and CDR2 YYNGEE. This CDR3 has 10 residues. The CDR3 DNA is TGTGCCAGCAGCGCATACGAGCAGTACTTC. It codes for CASSAYEQYF.

The chain is built from TRBV4-1 and TRBJ2-1, with D unclear. Trimming took off 0 bases at V and 4 bases at J, with 10 bases between the two ends. The V gene's germline CDR1 is MGHRA and CDR2 YSYEKL. The CDR3 extends over 15 amino acids. The CDR3 is CASSQETRVYNEQFF. For the CDR3, the DNA is TGCGCCAGCAGCCAAGAGACTCGAGTGTACAATGAGCAGTTCTTC.

This chain connects TRBV5-8 to TRBJ2-5, with D possibly matching TRBD1 (6 bases). This CDR3 is built from 14 residues. Trimming pared 4 bases from V and 5 bases from J, leaving 15 bases between. Germline V gene lookup returns CDR1 SGHTS and CDR2 YDEGEE. CDR3 sequence reads: CASSLKQGRETQYF. CDR3 DNA: TGTGCCAGCAGCCTTAAACAGGGAAGGGAGACCCAGTACTTC.

V usage is TRBV2 and J usage is TRBJ2-7, with TRBD1 matching 8 bases. The trim removed 5 bases at V and 2 bases at J, leaving 5 bases unmatched. The CDR3 contains 14 residues. Per the germline V gene, CDR1 is SNHLY and CDR2 is FYNNEI. The CDR3 nucleotides are TGTGCCAGCAGTACTGACAGGGGTCCCTACGAGCAGTACTTC. Its translation: CASSTDRGPYEQYF.

J is TRBJ2-4 and V is TRBV5-8; the D gene is possibly TRBD2 (6 bases). This CDR3 contains 13 residues. Per the germline V gene, CDR1 is SGHTS and CDR2 is YDEGEE. V was shortened by 0 bases and J by 7 bases, with 8 bases between the two germline ends. The CDR3 DNA reads as TGTGCCAGCAGCTTGGAGGGGAGGAACATTCAGTACTTC. Protein product: CASSLEGRNIQYF.

This chain connects TRBV5-4 to TRBJ1-2; D unresolved. Germline V lookup: CDR1 SGHNT, CDR2 YYREEE (reference sequence). The CDR3 is 15 residues long. V was trimmed by 2 bases and J by 4 bases, leaving 15 bases between them. The CDR3 sequence: CASSLDRLRGYGYTF. The CDR3 DNA reads as TGTGCCAGCAGCTTAGATCGTTTGCGGGGCTATGGCTACACCTTC.

The chain is built from TRBV6-6 and TRBJ2-7; D unclear. The germline V gene encodes CDR1 MNHNY and CDR2 SVGAGI (reference sequence). Trimming pared 4 bases from V and 5 bases from J, leaving 9 bases between. The length of the CDR3 is 12 residues. CDR3 DNA sequence: TGTGCCAGCAGTTTCCCCCAGAACGAGCAGTACTTC. Amino acids: CASSFPQNEQYF.